This T cell receptor beta chain is drawn from a study of neoadjuvant anti-PD-1 for oral cavity cancer. Clones were read by immunoSEQ multiplex PCR, and TCRdb kept only the in-frame ones, dropping some. The sample lists over 11,000 clones; 75% were seen once. Study-wide results and limits: TCR analyses covered only a few patients per response group.

The time point here: after neoadjuvant nivolumab, at surgical resection. Cohort: HPV-negative, locally advanced oral cavity squamous cell carcinoma patients. Concerning this clone itself: Antigen unknown.

Germline assignment: CDR1 MGHRA and CDR2 YSYEKL. J gave up 7 bases and V 1 base, and 9 bases lay outside the gene matches. The CDR3 runs 17 residues. The rearrangement joins TRBV4-1 to TRBJ1-6; 8 bases agree with TRBD1. The source of this sequence is a person aged 35-80 years with oral cavity squamous cell carcinoma. The source material was PBMCs, sampled after nivolumab (anti-PD-1) treatment. This chain's CDR3 is CASSQGSQGARNSPLHF. CDR3 nucleotide sequence: TGCGCCAGCAGCCAAGGATCGCAGGGGGCGCGGAATTCACCCCTCCACTTT.